A single sample is the source of the 18 T cell receptor beta chains below, sequenced in a study of neurological immune-mediated disorders. TCRdb independently ran MiXCR on the 5' RACE reads; one entry per CDR3 protein. The sample gives about 88,000 distinct CDR3 sequences, roughly 3.5% of which show up once; around 6% is in the top ten. The sequencing sample was made of PBMCs. The source is a woman younger than 35 with multiple sclerosis.

This clonotype was counted at least ten times. The rearrangement uses TRBV2 and TRBJ2-7; the match to TRBD2 covers 7 bases. CDR1 and CDR2 (germline): SNHLY, FYNNEI. The length of the CDR3 is 14 residues. J gave up 6 bases and V 7 bases, and 12 bases lay outside the gene matches. This CDR3 reads CASTRGLDLSEQYF. In nucleotides, the CDR3 is TGTGCCAGCACCCGCGGACTAGACCTTAGCGAGCAGTACTTC.

This clonotype was detected ten times or more. The chain links TRBV7-2 to TRBJ2-3; D remains ambiguous. The V and J ends lost 1 base and 3 bases respectively, with 8 bases between them. The CDR3 length is 14 residues. The germline gives CDR1 SGHTA, CDR2 FQGNSA. In nucleotides, the CDR3 is TGTGCCAGCAGCTTAGTGAAGAGGACAGATACGCAGTATTTT. It translates to CASSLVKRTDTQYF.

This clonotype has at least ten counts. The rearrangement links TRBV7-2 to TRBJ2-7; TRBD2 is a possible D gene (6 bases). Trimming stripped 6 bases from V and 2 bases from J, with 14 bases between. Germline assignment: CDR1 SGHTA and CDR2 FQGNSA. CDR3 size: 14 residues. The CDR3 loop reads CASSFGRGTYEQYF. The CDR3 DNA follows: TGTGCCAGCAGTTTCGGCCGGGGGACCTACGAGCAGTACTTC.

The J gene is TRBJ1-5, the V gene TRBV2; 8 bases fit TRBD1. The CDR3 sequence is 14 residues long. Germline V lookup: CDR1 SNHLY, CDR2 FYNNEI. Trimming took 4 bases from V and 1 from J; bases not matched to a gene: 0. CDR3 region: CASSGQGSNQPQHF. CDR3 coding DNA: TGTGCCAGCAGTGGACAGGGGAGCAATCAGCCCCAGCATTTT.

The chain links TRBV18 to TRBJ2-7, with 8 bases that match TRBD2. J gave up 4 bases and V 6 bases, and 8 bases lay outside the gene matches. CDR1 is KGHSH and CDR2 is LQKENI in the germline V gene. The CDR3 is made up of 14 amino acids. The CDR3 here is CASSQAAGEYEQYF. In nucleotides, the CDR3 is TGTGCCAGCTCCCAGGCAGCGGGAGAATACGAGCAGTACTTC.

This clonotype was picked up many times. The V and J genes are TRBV25-1 and TRBJ1-4, with D maybe TRBD1 (6 bases). From germline, CDR1 is MGHDK and CDR2 SYGVNS. The CDR3 spans 15 residues. Between the trimmed V and J ends, which lost 3 bases and 8 bases, there was a span of 16 bases. The CDR3 DNA follows: TGTGCCAGCAGTGATGTGGGGGGCGGGCGGGAAAAACTGTTTTTT. This sequence encodes CASSDVGGGREKLFF.

This clonotype has a count of ten or more. The chain employs TRBV15 and TRBJ1-5, with 8 bases that match TRBD1. This CDR3 is 15 amino acids long. Germline V gene sequence: CDR1 LNHNV, CDR2 YYDKDF (reference sequence). Trimming at V came to 0 bases and at J to 4 bases, leaving 2 bases not matched to a gene. For the CDR3, the DNA is TGTGCCACCAGCAGAGAGAACAGGGGGAATCAGCCCCAGCATTTT. The encoded protein is CATSRENRGNQPQHF.

In its sample, this clonotype was seen many times. This chain joins TRBV5-1 and TRBJ2-5; D may match TRBD1 or TRBD2 (5 bases each). Germline V gives CDR1 SGHRS, CDR2 YFSETQ. The CDR3 sequence is 14 residues long. V lost 0 bases and J lost 5, with 11 bases in between. The CDR3 loop is CASSLGPGTETQYF. CDR3 DNA sequence: TGCGCCAGCAGCTTGGGGCCAGGGACGGAGACCCAGTACTTC.

This clonotype showed up many times. The chain couples TRBV5-1 to TRBJ2-1, with D possibly matching TRBD2 (6 bases). V was cut by 3 bases and J by 8 bases, with 12 bases left in between. The CDR3 loop spans 13 amino acids. Germline V gene data show CDR1 as SGHRS and CDR2 as YFSETQ. In DNA, the CDR3 is TGCGCCAGCAGCTCACCGGGGGTCCATGAGCAGTTCTTC. Translating it yields CASSSPGVHEQFF. Full variable domain (missing parts from reference TRBV5-1 and TRBJ2-1): KAGVTQTPRYLIKTRGQQVTLSCSPISGHRSVSWYQQTPGQGLQFLFEYFSETQRNKGNFPGRFSGRQFSNSRSEMNVSTLELGDSALYLCASSSPGVHEQFFGPGTRLTVL.

This clonotype was observed at least ten times. The V call is TRBV12-3 or TRBV12-4, the J call TRBJ1-2; perhaps TRBD1 as D (6 bases). Trimming took 4 bases from V and 7 from J, leaving 13 bases between them. The length of the CDR3 is 13 residues. CDR3 loop: CASSSVQGGGYTF. The CDR3 DNA is TGTGCCAGCAGTTCCGTACAGGGTGGTGGCTACACCTTC.

Ten or more counts support this clonotype. The chain recombines TRBV12-3 or TRBV12-4 with TRBJ1-4; D might be TRBD1 (5 bases). The V gene lost 3 bases and the J gene lost 8 bases, with 16 bases spanning the gap. The CDR3 is 15 amino acids. CDR3 DNA sequence: TGTGCCAGCAGTTTCTTTCGACAGAGAGTGGAAAAACTGTTTTTT. Translation gives CASSFFRQRVEKLFF.

The table lists this clonotype with many counts. CDR3 loop: CASSYVETQYF. The DNA of the CDR3 is TGTGCCAGCAGTTACGTGGAGACCCAGTACTTC. The genes are TRBV6-2 or TRBV6-3 and TRBJ2-5; D not resolved. Germline loops: CDR1 MNHEY, CDR2 SVGEGT. The CDR3 loop spans 11 amino acids. With 2 bases removed from V and 5 bases from J, the gap between germline ends came to 3 bases.

The sample holds many counts of this clonotype. The CDR3 sequence: CSARDVRRGYNQPQHF. Written as DNA, the CDR3 is TGCAGTGCTAGAGATGTTAGACGGGGGTACAATCAGCCCCAGCATTTT. The rearrangement joins TRBV20-1 to TRBJ1-5; a possible D gene is TRBD1 (5 bases). Germline V gene data show CDR1 as DFQATT and CDR2 as SNEGSKA (reference sequence). Deletions cut 0 bases from V and 3 bases from J, with 15 bases between. The CDR3 length is 16 residues.

This clonotype was picked up many times. The gene calls are TRBV7-9 and TRBJ1-4; 7 positions match TRBD1. The CDR3 covers 15 residues. Germline lookup yields CDR1 SEHNR and CDR2 FQNEAQ (reference sequence). Trimming removed 5 bases from V and 5 bases from J; junction bases left unmatched: 8. The CDR3 DNA reads as TGTGCCAGCAGCGTGAAGGGGGCTAAGAATGAAAAACTGTTTTTT. Its translation: CASSVKGAKNEKLFF. Based on the CDR3 plus reference TRBV7-9 and TRBJ1-4, the full variable domain is DTGVSQNPRHKITKRGQNVTFRCDPISEHNRLYWYRQTLGQGPEFLTYFQNEAQLEKSRLLSDRFSAERPKGSFSTLEIQRTEQGDSAMYLCASSVKGAKNEKLFFGSGTQLSVL.

This clonotype was observed at least ten times. The V and J genes are TRBV29-1 and TRBJ2-7; tentative D call: TRBD2 (5 bases). This CDR3 has 13 residues. Germline CDR1 is SQVTM and CDR2 is ANQGSEA. The V end lost 3 bases, the J end lost 2 bases, and 11 bases lay between the germline ends. CDR3 amino acids: CSVEGSSTYEQYF. In DNA, the CDR3 is TGCAGCGTTGAGGGGAGCAGCACCTACGAGCAGTACTTC.

This clonotype was recorded many times. The chain has TRBV20-1 and TRBJ2-7; 7 bases agree with TRBD1. CDR1 is DFQATT and CDR2 is SNEGSKA in the germline V gene (reference sequence). The CDR3 has 14 amino acids. V gave up 5 bases and J gave up 3 bases; unmatched junction bases: 10. In DNA form, the CDR3 reads TGCAGTGCTCCTCTTCCCGACAGGGACTACGAGCAGTACTTC. Amino acids: CSAPLPDRDYEQYF.

This clonotype was observed many times. The CDR3 coding sequence is TGCGCCAGCAGGGGCGGCCGGGGCCTCGAGCAGTACTTC. Protein product: CASRGGRGLEQYF. The genes are TRBV5-1 and TRBJ2-7; D may be TRBD1 or TRBD2 (5 bases each). V was pared by 5 bases and J by 6 bases, with 15 bases between. Germline V gene lookup returns CDR1 SGHRS and CDR2 YFSETQ. CDR3 size: 13 residues.

This clonotype was seen at least ten times. The rearrangement links TRBV3-1 to TRBJ2-7; tentative D call: TRBD1 (5 bases). The CDR3 covers 15 residues. CDR1 and CDR2 from the germline V gene are LGHDT and YNNKEL (reference sequence). The ends were cut back, 0 bases at V and 2 bases at J, with 11 bases in the middle. This chain's CDR3 is CASSQDMTATYEQYF. DNA for the CDR3: TGTGCCAGCAGCCAAGACATGACAGCTACCTACGAGCAGTACTTC.